Below are 14 T cell receptor beta chains sequenced from a single sample in a study of blood T cell repertoires in COVID-19. The data were produced by immunoSEQ multiplex PCR, yet TCRdb's version contains in-frame clones alone and is incomplete. This table has 100,000 to 150,000 clones, 87% appearing once. Material: peripheral blood. The receptors here all came from a man aged 50-60 years with active COVID-19.

The chain links TRBV19 to TRBJ2-7; D may be TRBD2 (5 bases). This CDR3 has 13 amino acids. Germline V lookup: CDR1 LNHDA, CDR2 SQIVND (reference sequence). Trimming removed 3 bases from V and 3 bases from J, with 9 bases in between. CDR3 amino acids: CASSIGGLYEQYF. CDR3 bases: TGTGCCAGTAGTATCGGTGGACTCTACGAGCAGTACTTC.

The chain couples TRBV11-2 to TRBJ1-1; D remains ambiguous. The CDR3 consists of 13 residues. V lost 5 bases to trimming and J lost 1 base, with 8 bases between them. Germline V gene data show CDR1 as SGHAT and CDR2 as FQNNGV. CDR3 coding DNA: TGTGCCAGCAGCCTACAGCAGAACACTGAAGCTTTCTTT. Its translation is CASSLQQNTEAFF. The whole variable domain, filled in from reference TRBV11-2 and TRBJ1-1, reads EAGVAQSPRYKIIEKRQSVAFWCNPISGHATLYWYQQILGQGPKLLIQFQNNGVVDDSQLPKDRFSAERLKGVDSTLKIQPAKLEDSAVYLCASSLQQNTEAFFGQGTRLTVV.

This chain uses TRBV5-1 with TRBJ1-5; D not resolved. This CDR3 region has 15 residues. The germline V gene has CDR1 SGHRS and CDR2 YFSETQ. V dropped 0 bases and J dropped 4 bases, with 11 bases sitting between them. CDR3 sequence: CASSLASGYNQPQHF. DNA of the CDR3: TGCGCCAGCAGCTTGGCGTCAGGTTATAATCAGCCCCAGCATTTT.

This clone occurred once. This rearrangement joins TRBV6-2 or TRBV6-3 to TRBJ1-1; 8 nucleotides match TRBD1. CDR1 is MNHEY and CDR2 is SVGEGT in the germline V gene. With 6 bases clipped from V and 9 bases from J, the junction kept 12 bases outside the gene matches. This CDR3 has 14 amino acids. The DNA for the CDR3 is TGTGCCAGCAGCAGGGACAGGAGGACCCTTAAAGCTTTCTTT. It codes for CASSRDRRTLKAFF.

This chain uses TRBV30 with TRBJ1-2; no firm D call. The length of the CDR3 is 12 residues. V lost 3 bases to trimming and J lost 2 bases, with 7 bases between them. Germline V gives CDR1 GTSNPN, CDR2 SVGIG (reference sequence). The DNA of the CDR3 is TGTGCCTGGAGCCCCGGGAACTATGGCTACACCTTC. Translated, it gives CAWSPGNYGYTF.

The chain employs TRBV7-6 and TRBJ2-1; TRBD2 matches at 8 bases. This CDR3 contains 17 residues. Trimming cost V 4 bases and J 6 bases; bases outside gene matches: 14. CDR1 and CDR2 (germline): SGHVS, FNYEAQ. The CDR3 DNA follows: TGTGCCAGCAGCTCGCGTTTCTCGGCGGGGGGATCCAATGAGCAGTTCTTC. Amino acids: CASSSRFSAGGSNEQFF.

The chain employs TRBV6-6 and TRBJ1-1, with D perhaps matching TRBD1 (5 bases). The CDR3 has 15 residues. Germline-derived CDR1 and CDR2 are MNHNY and SVGAGI (reference sequence). Trimming left V 5 bases short and J 5 bases short, with 18 bases between. The CDR3 loop is CASSPLGTAGTEAFF. The CDR3 DNA is TGTGCCAGCAGTCCCCTGGGGACGGCGGGGACTGAAGCTTTCTTT.

This clone was seen only a few times. The J gene is TRBJ1-6, the V gene TRBV6-2 or TRBV6-3, with 8 bases fitting TRBD1. The CDR3 has 14 amino acids. V was clipped by 2 bases and J by 9 bases; unmatched bases: 3. The V gene's germline CDR1 is MNHEY and CDR2 SVGEGT. The CDR3 DNA reads as TGTGCCAGCAGTTACGGACAGGGAGGTTCACCCCTCCACTTT. This codes for CASSYGQGGSPLHF.

This rearrangement joins TRBV6-5 to TRBJ2-7, with D tentatively TRBD2 (6 bases). Trimming took 7 bases from V and 5 from J, leaving 21 bases between them. The germline CDR1 and CDR2 sequences are MNHEY and SVGAGI. The CDR3 has 15 amino acids. The DNA for the CDR3 is TGTGCCAGCAAACCCCCAATAGCGGACCTGAACGAGCAGTACTTC. This sequence encodes CASKPPIADLNEQYF.

The CDR3 protein is CASSFINEQYF. As DNA, the CDR3 is TGTGCCAGCAGCTTTATTAACGAGCAGTACTTC. The chain uses TRBV5-6 and TRBJ2-7; D unresolved. Germline lookup yields CDR1 SGHDT and CDR2 YYEEEE. The CDR3 is made up of 11 amino acids. V lost 2 bases and J lost 5, with 5 bases in between. Drawing the rest from reference TRBV5-6 and TRBJ2-7, the complete variable domain is DAGVTQSPTHLIKTRGQQVTLRCSPKSGHDTVSWYQQALGQGPQFIFQYYEEEERQRGNFPDRFSGHQFPNYSSELNVNALLLGDSALYLCASSFINEQYFGPGTRLTVT.

The chain combines TRBV6-6 with TRBJ1-2; D not certain. In germline, CDR1 is MNHNY, CDR2 SVGAGI (reference sequence). The CDR3 consists of 14 residues. Between the trimmed V and J ends, which lost 2 bases and 5 bases, there was a span of 12 bases. This CDR3 is CASSYDRLGYGYTF. The CDR3 bases are TGTGCCAGCAGTTACGATCGACTCGGGTATGGCTACACCTTC.

The rearrangement links TRBV5-4 to TRBJ2-5; 11 bases are a match to TRBD2. Germline V gene lookup returns CDR1 SGHNT and CDR2 YYREEE (reference sequence). The junction had 7 bases not matched to a gene; V was cut back by 4 bases and J by 8 bases. CDR3 length: 14 amino acids. The DNA for the CDR3 is TGTGCCAGCAGCCATAATAGCGGGGGGGCAACCCAGTACTTC. This sequence encodes CASSHNSGGATQYF. The variable domain in full, completed from reference TRBV5-4 and TRBJ2-5, reads ETGVTQSPTHLIKTRGQQVTLRCSSQSGHNTVSWYQQALGQGPQFIFQYYREEENGRGNFPPRFSGLQFPNYSSELNVNALELDDSALYLCASSHNSGGATQYFGPGTRLLVL.

The genes are TRBV7-8 and TRBJ2-7, with TRBD2 matching 11 bases. The ends lost 1 base at V and 3 bases at J; junction bases unmatched: 2. Germline V CDR1 and CDR2: SGHVS, FQNEAQ. This CDR3 comprises 15 residues. DNA of the CDR3: TGTGCCAGCAGCTTAGTCGGGACTAGCGGCTACGAGCAGTACTTC. Translation: CASSLVGTSGYEQYF.

This clone showed up just a few times. The J gene is TRBJ2-1, the V gene TRBV19; TRBD1 aligns across 8 bases. Germline V CDR1 and CDR2: LNHDA, SQIVND (reference sequence). CDR3 length: 14 amino acids. V dropped 6 bases and J dropped 3; count of bases not matched to a gene: 4. The CDR3 here is CASRSDRVYNEQFF. Here the CDR3 DNA reads TGTGCCAGTAGGTCGGACAGGGTCTACAATGAGCAGTTCTTC.